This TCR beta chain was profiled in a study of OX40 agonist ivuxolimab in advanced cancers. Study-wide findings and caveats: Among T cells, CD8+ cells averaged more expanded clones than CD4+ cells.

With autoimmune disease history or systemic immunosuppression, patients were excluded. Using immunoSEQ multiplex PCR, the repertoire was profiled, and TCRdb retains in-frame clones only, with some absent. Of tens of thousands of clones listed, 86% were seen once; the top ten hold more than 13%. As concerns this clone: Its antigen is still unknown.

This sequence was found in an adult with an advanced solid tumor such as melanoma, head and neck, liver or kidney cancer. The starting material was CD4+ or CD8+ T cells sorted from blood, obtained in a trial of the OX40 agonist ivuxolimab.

CDR3 in DNA: TGTGCTAGTGGCCTGACTAGCGGGAGGGCCAAGTTCTTC. Its protein product is CASGLTSGRAKFF. The chain combines TRBV12-5 with TRBJ2-1, with 14 bases identical to TRBD2. Germline values: CDR1 LGHNT, CDR2 FRNRAP. This CDR3 is built from 13 residues. V lost 6 bases to trimming and J lost 14 bases; unmatched junction nucleotides: 6.